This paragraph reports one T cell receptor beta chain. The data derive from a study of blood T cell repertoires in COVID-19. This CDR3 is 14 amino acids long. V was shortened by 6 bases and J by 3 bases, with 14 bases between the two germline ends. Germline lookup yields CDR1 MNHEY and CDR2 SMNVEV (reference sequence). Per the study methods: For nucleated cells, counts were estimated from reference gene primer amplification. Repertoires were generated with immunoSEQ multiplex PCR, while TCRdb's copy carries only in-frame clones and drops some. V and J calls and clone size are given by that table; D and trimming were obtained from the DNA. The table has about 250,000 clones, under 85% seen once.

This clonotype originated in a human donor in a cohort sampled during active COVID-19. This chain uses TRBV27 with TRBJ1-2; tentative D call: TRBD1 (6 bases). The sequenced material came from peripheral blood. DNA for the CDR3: TGTGCCAGCAGAAGAACAGGGATCGACTATGGCTACACCTTC. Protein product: CASRRTGIDYGYTF.